This T cell receptor (beta chain) was identified in a study of T cells in Graves' hyperthyroidism and ophthalmopathy. Findings and limits, study-wide: Blood also carried most thyroid clonotypes expanded above 0.001. Ophthalmopathy, which appeared later, was predicted by the model a median about 6 months before onset.

The V and J ends lost 2 bases and 14 bases respectively, with 13 bases between them. CDR3 length: 12 amino acids. TCR beta CDR3 region amplification was performed from RNA transcripts. Initially, a first-round RT-PCR of the TCR CDR3 employed the HTBI primer set. TCRdb fed the multiplex PCR reads into MiXCR, producing one record per CDR3 protein. The data hold roughly 650,000 distinct CDR3 sequences, with about a sixth observed a single time. For this clonotype: What it binds is unknown.

The sequenced sample was blood. The gene calls are TRBV12-3 or TRBV12-4 and TRBJ2-1; a weak D match, TRBD1 (6 bases). The origin of this receptor is a woman in her forties with Graves' ophthalmopathy. CDR3 amino acids: CASSLRSGTKFF. Written as DNA, the CDR3 is TGTGCCAGCAGTTTACGGTCGGGGACAAAGTTCTTC.